This TCR beta chain was sequenced for a study of blood T cell repertoires in COVID-19. The assay was immunoSEQ multiplex PCR, and TCRdb's table has in-frame clones only and misses some. Of around 300,000 clones in the sample, approximately 90% were seen once. This clone was detected only once. The sequenced sample was peripheral blood. This clonotype was obtained from a woman in her 30s with COVID-19, enrolled during active disease.

This CDR3 is CASSQTGFGNSPLHF. CDR3 nucleotide sequence: TGTGCCAGCAGCCAAACAGGGTTTGGTAATTCACCCCTCCACTTT. This chain connects TRBV7-9 to TRBJ1-6, with a possible D match to TRBD1 (6 bases). This CDR3 has 15 residues. Trimming pared 5 bases from V and 6 bases from J, leaving 14 bases between. Looked up from germline, CDR1 is SEHNR and CDR2 is FQNEAQ (reference sequence).